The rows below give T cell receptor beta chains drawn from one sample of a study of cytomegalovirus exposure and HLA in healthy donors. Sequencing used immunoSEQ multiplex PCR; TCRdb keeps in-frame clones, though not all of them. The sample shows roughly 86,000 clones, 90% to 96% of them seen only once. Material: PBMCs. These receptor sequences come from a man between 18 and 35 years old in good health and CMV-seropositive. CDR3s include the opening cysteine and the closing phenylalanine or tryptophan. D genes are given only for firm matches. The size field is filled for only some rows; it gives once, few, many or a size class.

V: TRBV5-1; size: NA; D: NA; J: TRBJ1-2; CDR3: CASSSTGTGDGYTF; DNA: TGCGCCAGCAGCTCTACCGGGACGGGGGATGGCTACACCTTC
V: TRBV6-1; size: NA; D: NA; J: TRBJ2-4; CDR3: CASSEGRGQIQYF; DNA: TGTGCCAGCAGTGAAGGGAGGGGGCAAATTCAGTACTTC
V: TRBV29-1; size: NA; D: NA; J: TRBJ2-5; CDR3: CSAGRGPAGEHF; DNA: TGCAGCGCCGGTCGCGGTCCAGCCGGGGAACACTTC
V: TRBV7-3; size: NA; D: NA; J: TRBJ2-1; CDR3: CASSLHGRYNEQFF; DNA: TGTGCCAGCAGCTTACATGGGAGGTACAATGAGCAGTTCTTC
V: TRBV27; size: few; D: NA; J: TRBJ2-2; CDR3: CASSFGTGELFF; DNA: TGTGCCAGCAGTTTCGGCACCGGGGAGCTGTTTTTT
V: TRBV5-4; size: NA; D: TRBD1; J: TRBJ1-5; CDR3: CASSTGTVDQPQHF; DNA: TGTGCCAGCAGCACCGGGACAGTCGATCAGCCCCAGCATTTT
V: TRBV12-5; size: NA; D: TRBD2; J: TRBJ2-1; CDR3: CASGLDTGTSEQFF; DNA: TGTGCTAGTGGTTTGGACACCGGGACTAGCGAGCAGTTCTTC
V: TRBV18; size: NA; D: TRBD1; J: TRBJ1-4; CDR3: CASSPGQNEKLFF; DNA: TGTGCCAGCTCACCGGGACAGAATGAAAAACTGTTTTTT
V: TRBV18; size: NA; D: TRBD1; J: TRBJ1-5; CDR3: CASSPTGTSNQPQHF; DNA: TGTGCCAGCTCACCGACAGGGACGAGCAATCAGCCCCAGCATTTT
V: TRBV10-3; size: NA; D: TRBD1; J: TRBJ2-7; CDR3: CAISDSRETGGLEQYF; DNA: TGTGCCATCAGTGATAGTAGAGAGACAGGGGGCCTAGAGCAGTACTTC
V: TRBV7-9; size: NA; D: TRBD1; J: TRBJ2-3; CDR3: CASSTTTGLDTDTQYF; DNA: TGTGCCAGCAGCACAACGACAGGGCTGGACACAGATACGCAGTATTTT
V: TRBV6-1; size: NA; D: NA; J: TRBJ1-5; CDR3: CASSRGGNSNQPQHF; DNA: TGTGCCAGCAGCCGCGGGGGTAATAGCAATCAGCCCCAGCATTTT
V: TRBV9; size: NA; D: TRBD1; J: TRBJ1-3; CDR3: CASSVDTGAHSGNTIYF; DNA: TGTGCCAGCAGCGTAGACACAGGGGCCCACTCTGGAAACACCATATATTTT
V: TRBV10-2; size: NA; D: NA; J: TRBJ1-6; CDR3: CASSVNREDSPLHF; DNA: TGCGCCAGCAGTGTTAACAGGGAAGATTCACCCCTCCACTTT
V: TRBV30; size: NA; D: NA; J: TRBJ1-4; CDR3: CAWRVQGGEKLFF; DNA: TGTGCCTGGAGGGTACAGGGTGGTGAAAAACTGTTTTTT
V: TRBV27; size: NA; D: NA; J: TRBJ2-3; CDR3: CASSFGAGTDTQYF; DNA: TGTGCCAGCAGTTTTGGAGCGGGCACAGATACGCAGTATTTT
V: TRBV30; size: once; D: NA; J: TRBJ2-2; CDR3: CAWTRGWNTGELFF; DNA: TGTGCCTGGACCCGCGGGTGGAACACCGGGGAGCTGTTTTTT
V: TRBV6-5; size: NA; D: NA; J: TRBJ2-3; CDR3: CASSYSHTDTQYF; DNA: TGTGCCAGCAGTTACTCCCACACAGATACGCAGTATTTT
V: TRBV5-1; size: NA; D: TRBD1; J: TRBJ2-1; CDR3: CASSLAQGAYNEQFF; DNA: TGCGCCAGCAGCTTGGCGCAGGGGGCCTACAATGAGCAGTTCTTC
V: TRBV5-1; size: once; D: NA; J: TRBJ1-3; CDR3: CASSSQGAGNTIYF; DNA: TGCGCCAGCAGCTCACAGGGAGCAGGAAACACCATATATTTT
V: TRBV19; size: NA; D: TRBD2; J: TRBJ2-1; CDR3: CASTTSGRDGEQFF; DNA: TGTGCCAGTACGACTAGCGGGAGAGACGGTGAGCAGTTCTTC
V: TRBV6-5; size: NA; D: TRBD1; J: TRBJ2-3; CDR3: CASTRGTGGQDTQYF; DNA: TGTGCCAGCACCCGCGGAACAGGGGGACAAGATACGCAGTATTTT
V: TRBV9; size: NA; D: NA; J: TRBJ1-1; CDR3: CASSVVAGGDTEAFF; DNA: TGTGCCAGCAGCGTAGTCGCAGGAGGAGACACTGAAGCTTTCTTT
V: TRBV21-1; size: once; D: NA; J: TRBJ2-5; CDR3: CASSKPDRGGRETQYF; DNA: TGTGCCAGCAGCAAGCCTGACAGGGGAGGCCGGGAGACCCAGTACTTC
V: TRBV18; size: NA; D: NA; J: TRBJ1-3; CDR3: CASSPPAGNTIYF; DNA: TGTGCCAGCTCACCACCGGCAGGAAACACCATATATTTT
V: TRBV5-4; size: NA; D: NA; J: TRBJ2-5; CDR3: CASSHPTVFETQYF; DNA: TGTGCCAGCAGCCACCCTACCGTTTTCGAGACCCAGTACTTC
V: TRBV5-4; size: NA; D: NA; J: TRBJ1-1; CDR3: CASSLDYGTEAFF; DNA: TGTGCCAGCAGCTTGGATTACGGCACTGAAGCTTTCTTT
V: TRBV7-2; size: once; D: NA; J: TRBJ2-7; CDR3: CASSLYQGEQYF; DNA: TGTGCCAGCAGCTTATATCAGGGGGAGCAGTACTTC
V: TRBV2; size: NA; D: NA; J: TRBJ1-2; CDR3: CASSEAGGAWGYTF; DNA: TGTGCCAGCAGTGAAGCGGGGGGGGCTTGGGGCTACACCTTC
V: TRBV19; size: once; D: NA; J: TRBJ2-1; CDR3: CASTTPPNEQFF; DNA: TGTGCCAGTACCACACCCCCCAATGAGCAGTTCTTC
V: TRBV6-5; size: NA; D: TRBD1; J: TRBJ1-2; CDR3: CASSRNFGTGRGYTF; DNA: TGTGCCAGCAGTAGAAACTTTGGGACAGGACGTGGCTACACCTTC
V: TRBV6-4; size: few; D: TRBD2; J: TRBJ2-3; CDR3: CASSATSGRGTDTQYF; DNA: TGTGCCAGCAGTGCCACTAGCGGGAGGGGCACAGATACGCAGTATTTT
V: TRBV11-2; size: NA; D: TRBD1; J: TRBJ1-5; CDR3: CASSLNDRGNSNQPQHF; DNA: TGTGCCAGCAGCTTAAATGACAGGGGGAATAGCAATCAGCCCCAGCATTTT
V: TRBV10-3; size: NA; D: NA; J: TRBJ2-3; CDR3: CAISDLSQGGTDTQYF; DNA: TGTGCCATCAGCGATCTTAGCCAGGGTGGCACAGATACGCAGTATTTT